This TCR beta chain was obtained from a study of shared clonotypes between healthy human individuals (dated by TCRdb to 2019 to 2021). Study-level background: Three men and two women, aged 18 to 49 years, made up the cohort. For each donor, CD4 naive and CD4 memory were each given three plates, CD8 naive was given two plates, and CD8 memory was given one plate. To estimate repertoire size and how much clonotype sharing occurs between individuals, the study deeply sequenced the blood TCR repertoires of about five healthy adults. To increase sequencing depth and limit assay-specific biases, TCR repertoire library preparation and sequencing were carried out by different laboratories using diverse techniques. Per donor, leukapheresis produced somewhere between about 0.94 and 9 billion PBMCs.

Summary of the overall study and its limitations: Clonotypes shared by all four sorted-subset donors showed higher generation probabilities than non-shared clonotypes. Naive subsets generally had larger estimated clonotype richness than memory subsets did. Incomplete sequencing was indicated by rarefaction of sorted-subset datasets, despite the large sequencing depth. Because the study included a small number of donors, the genetic and exposure-history diversity represented was limited. Pairwise subsampling led to the expectation that sequencing depth would affect the degree of clonotype sharing among donors. Only blood was sampled, and tissue TCR repertoires likely differ from those in blood. Across several donors, roughly 5.1% of naive CD4, roughly 3.4% of naive CD8, 2.3% of memory CD4, and around 0.4% of memory CD8 clonotypes were shared.

The donors were healthy, HIV-negative adults with no recently reported acute infections or vaccinations. All donors were Caucasian adults living in Nashville, Tennessee, USA. CD4+ T cells were enriched by magnetic negative selection; naive cells were then positively selected on CD45RA, and the negative fraction formed the memory subset. Blood was obtained by leukapheresis, after which PBMCs were separated by Ficoll-Histopaque density gradient centrifugation and cryopreserved in liquid nitrogen vapor phase. Analytical flow cytometry was used to check the purity and quantity of every magnetically sorted T cell population. Genomic DNA was isolated from every sorted fraction and measured by UV absorbance on a Nanodrop 2000c. Of note for this clone: Its antigen is not yet known. No per-base quality is available; no much larger clone lies one base away.

V is pared back by 1 base and J by 3 bases, with 13 bases lying between the germline termini. As encoded in the germline V gene (reference sequence), CDR1 is SEHNR while CDR2 is FQNEAQ. The CDR3, cysteine through phenylalanine, is 15 amino acids long. Just CDR3 DNA is preserved here, 45 bases in frame from base 1. Using the deep immunoSEQ assay, TCR CDR3 regions were amplified from genomic DNA by multiplex PCR. Extracted genomic DNA from each cell subset was spread evenly across all wells of several immunoSEQ 96-well plates, with each plate serving as a replicate. For sorted subsets, each replicate PCR was loaded with around 200 ng genomic DNA, equivalent to 32,000 or so T cell genomes. Purified libraries were quantified with a Qubit 3.0 fluorometer, sized on a Bioanalyzer 2100, and re-quantified with the KAPA Library Quantification kit. Each immunoSEQ 96-well plate was sequenced on its own single-read 150-cycle Illumina NextSeq 550 flow cell. The source study handled its data this way. Because the immunoSEQ output included only junctional sequences and no quality scores, the filtering could not be the same as the filtering used for full-length reads. To assign V/J genes and CDR3, sequences were annotated using PyIR, a Python wrapper for IgBLAST v1.9, with IMGT germline references. Reads were filtered out if the reads had weak V/J assignments (E-value above 1e-6), no CDR3, stop codons, out-of-frame junctions, or ambiguous translated residues. V3J clonotypes were defined as sequences sharing an identical inferred V gene, J gene, and CDR3 amino acid sequence. The percentage overlap between two repertoires was calculated by dividing the number of shared unique clonotypes by the size of the smaller repertoire. Repertoire richness was assessed with RTK rarefaction, the Chao1 estimator, and Recon v2.1 estimates of unobserved clonotypes. OLGA was used to compute generation probabilities for all TCRbeta clonotypes that the gDNA method yielded from a handful of donors. Here the immuneACCESS table is served through TCRdb, limited to in-frame sequences with V and J called. Missing clones are a known gap in these copies; in checked studies unresolved V genes cover under half, and the rest lacks a known reason. The V and J calls and clone size are taken from that table; D and trimming were inferred from the DNA. Here the sample has more than 1,200,000 clones; 98% occur a single time. The ten largest make up about 0.4% of the sample.

The sequencing input was naive CD4+ T cells sorted from blood. The sample's cell subset or site, from its label and the paper: CD45RA+ positively selected. The TCR was taken from a man between 25 and 39 years old in good health. The chain couples TRBV7-9 to TRBJ2-7, with TRBD2 as a weak D call on 5 bases. The CDR3 amino acid sequence is: CASSLVAGYGYEQYF. The bases read TGTGCCAGCAGCTTAGTGGCGGGTTACGGCTACGAGCAGTACTTC.